The sequence of this T cell receptor (beta chain) was determined in a study of PD-1 blockade in classical Hodgkin lymphoma. Study summary: The patients were dosed with nivolumab 3 mg/kg, infused intravenously every 2 weeks. Study observations and caveats: Individuals who commenced nivolumab within less than 1 year of ASCT were excluded. Diminished baseline TCR diversity has been reported in newly diagnosed patients relative to healthy donors. Patients with a complete response exhibited baseline diversity comparable to newly diagnosed patients.

Following autologous stem cell transplantation, relapse occurred in every patient, and exposure to brentuximab vedotin varied. Libraries were prepared by immunoSEQ multiplex PCR; TCRdb keeps only in-frame clonotypes and omits some of them. The repertoire holds about 85,000 clones, with approximately 91% as singletons. Concerning this clone itself: Its cognate antigen is unknown.

This receptor was identified in a human donor with classical Hodgkin lymphoma. The sequenced sample was peripheral blood mononuclear cells (PBMCs), obtained before the second cycle of nivolumab.

The CDR3 is CAWSARIQDTQYF. CDR3 nucleotide sequence: TGTGCCTGGAGTGCCAGAATCCAAGATACGCAGTATTTT. This chain connects TRBV30 to TRBJ2-3; unclear D gene. Germline CDR1 is GTSNPN and CDR2 is SVGIG (reference sequence). The V gene lost 1 base and the J gene lost 5 bases, with 10 bases spanning the gap. This CDR3 region has 13 residues.